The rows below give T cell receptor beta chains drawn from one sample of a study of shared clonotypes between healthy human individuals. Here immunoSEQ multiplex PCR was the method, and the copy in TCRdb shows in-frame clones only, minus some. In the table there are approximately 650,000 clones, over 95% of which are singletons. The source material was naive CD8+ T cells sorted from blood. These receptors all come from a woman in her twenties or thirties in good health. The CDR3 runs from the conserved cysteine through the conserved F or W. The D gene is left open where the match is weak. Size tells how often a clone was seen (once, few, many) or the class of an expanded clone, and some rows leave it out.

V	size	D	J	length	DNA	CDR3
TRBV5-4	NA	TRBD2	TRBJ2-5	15	TGTGCCAGCAGCGATCCGGGACTAGCAGGGGAGACCCAGTACTTC	CASSDPGLAGETQYF
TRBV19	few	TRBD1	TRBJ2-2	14	TGTGCCAGTAGTACCTGGACAGGGCCCGGGGAGCTGTTTTTT	CASSTWTGPGELFF
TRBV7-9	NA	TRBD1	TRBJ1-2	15	TGTGCCAGCAGCCTGTCGACAGGGATCAACTATGGCTACACCTTC	CASSLSTGINYGYTF
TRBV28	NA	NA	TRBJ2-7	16	TGTGCCAGCAGTCCTGCGACAGGTTGGTTTGGGGACGAGCAGTACTTC	CASSPATGWFGDEQYF
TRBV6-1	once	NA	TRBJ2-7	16	TGTGCCAGCAGTGAAGCGGGGAGCGCCAAAACCTACGAGCAGTACTTC	CASSEAGSAKTYEQYF
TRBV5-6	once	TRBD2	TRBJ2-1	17	TGTGCCAGCAGCCCGGTGGGACTAGCGGGCAACTACAATGAGCAGTTCTTC	CASSPVGLAGNYNEQFF
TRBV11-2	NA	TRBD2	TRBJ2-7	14	TGTGCCAGCAGCTTAGGGAGCGGGAGTGGCGAGCAGTACTTC	CASSLGSGSGEQYF
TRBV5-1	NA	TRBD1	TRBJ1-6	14	TGCGCCAGCAGCTTGGACAGGGGAGGCTCACCCCTCCACTTT	CASSLDRGGSPLHF
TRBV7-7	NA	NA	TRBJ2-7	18	TGTGCCAGCAGCTTAATGCCCTTCGGGGAGAATCCTCTCTACGAGCAGTACTTC	CASSLMPFGENPLYEQYF
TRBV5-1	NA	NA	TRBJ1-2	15	TGCGCCAGCAGCTTGCGTGCACCCGAGGGGAATGGCTACACCTTC	CASSLRAPEGNGYTF
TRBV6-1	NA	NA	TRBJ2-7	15	TGTGCCAGCAGTGAAGCGCACGGTTACCACTACGAGCAGTACTTC	CASSEAHGYHYEQYF
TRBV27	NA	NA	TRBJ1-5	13	TGTGCCAGCAGTCCCGATAGGAATCAGCCCCAGCATTTT	CASSPDRNQPQHF
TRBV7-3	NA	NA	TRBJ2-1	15	TGTGCCAGCAGCCTCGTCCGTCGGGGGTACAATGAGCAGTTCTTC	CASSLVRRGYNEQFF
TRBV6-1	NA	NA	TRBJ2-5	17	TGTGCCAGCAGTGAAGCGCCTTGGAACGTGGGGCTAGAGACCCAGTACTTC	CASSEAPWNVGLETQYF
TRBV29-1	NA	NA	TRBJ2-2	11	TGCAGCGTTGGTAGGACCGGGGAGCTGTTTTTT	CSVGRTGELFF
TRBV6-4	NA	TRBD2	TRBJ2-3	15	TGTGCCAGCAGGGAGACGGGAGGGCCAACAGATACGCAGTATTTT	CASRETGGPTDTQYF
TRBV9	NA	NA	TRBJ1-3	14	TGTGCCAGCAGCGTAGCCGGCGCTGGAAACACCATATATTTT	CASSVAGAGNTIYF
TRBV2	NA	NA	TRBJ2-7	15	TGTGCCAGCAGTGACGGGCCAGTACTTACCTACGAGCAGTACTTC	CASSDGPVLTYEQYF
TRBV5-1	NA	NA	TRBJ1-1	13	TGCGCCAGCAGCTTGGGGGAGGACCTAGGAGCTTTCTTT	CASSLGEDLGAFF
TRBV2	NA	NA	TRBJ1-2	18	TGTGCCAGCAGTGAAGGCCCCCGACACCGAGGCCGAGACTATGGCTACACCTTC	CASSEGPRHRGRDYGYTF
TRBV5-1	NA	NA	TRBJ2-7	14	TGCGCCAGCAGCTTATCGGTTGGGTCCTACGAGCAGTACTTC	CASSLSVGSYEQYF
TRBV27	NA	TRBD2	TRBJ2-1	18	TGTGCCAGCAGTCTCAGTTCCCTGGGTTTGCGGGAGATTAATGAGCAGTTCTTC	CASSLSSLGLREINEQFF
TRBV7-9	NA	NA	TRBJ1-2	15	TGTGCCAGCAGCTCGGAACCCTTAGGAGTTGAGGGCTACACCTTC	CASSSEPLGVEGYTF
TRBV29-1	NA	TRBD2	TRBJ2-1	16	TGCAGCGCGTCCAATCTAGCGGGAGCACTCTACAATGAGCAGTTCTTC	CSASNLAGALYNEQFF
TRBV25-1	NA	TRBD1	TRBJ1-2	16	TGTGCCAGCAGTGAATCGGGGGACAGGTCTTCCTATGGCTACACCTTC	CASSESGDRSSYGYTF
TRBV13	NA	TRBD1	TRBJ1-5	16	TGTGCCAGCAGCTTAGGCGGACAGGGGAGCAATCAGCCCCAGCATTTT	CASSLGGQGSNQPQHF
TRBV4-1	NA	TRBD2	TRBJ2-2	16	TGCGCCAGCAGCCAAGGTCTAGCGGGGCCCACCGGGGAGCTGTTTTTT	CASSQGLAGPTGELFF
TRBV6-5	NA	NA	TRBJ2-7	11	TGTGCCAGCAGTTACTCAAGGGGGCAGTACTTC	CASSYSRGQYF
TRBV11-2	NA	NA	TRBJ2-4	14	TGTGCCAGCAGCTCGGACACAGCCAAAAACATTCAGTACTTC	CASSSDTAKNIQYF
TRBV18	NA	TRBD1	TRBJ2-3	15	TGTGCCAGCTCACCACCGTCAGGGGGCGAAGATACGCAGTATTTT	CASSPPSGGEDTQYF
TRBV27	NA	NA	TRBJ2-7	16	TGTGCCAGCAGTCCGTCGGCAGGCAAGCTTACATACGAGCAGTACTTC	CASSPSAGKLTYEQYF
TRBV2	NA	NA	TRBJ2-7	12	TGTGCCAGCAGGGACGGATCCTACGAGCAGTACTTC	CASRDGSYEQYF
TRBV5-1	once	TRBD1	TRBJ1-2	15	TGCGCCAGCAGCTTGGCCCAGGGGGTCAACTATGGCTACACCTTC	CASSLAQGVNYGYTF
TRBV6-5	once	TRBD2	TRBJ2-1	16	TGTGCCAGCAGTTACTCGCCGGGAGGGCCAAGCAATGAGCAGTTCTTC	CASSYSPGGPSNEQFF
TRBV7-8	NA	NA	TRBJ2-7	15	TGTGCCAGCAGCTTAGTGCGGCTCGGGGCACCCGAGCAGTACTTC	CASSLVRLGAPEQYF
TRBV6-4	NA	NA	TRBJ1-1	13	TGTGCCAGTTCCGAGACGGCCGGGACAGAAGCTTTCTTT	CASSETAGTEAFF
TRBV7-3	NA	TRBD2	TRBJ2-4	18	TGTGCCAGCAGCTCGGGACTAGCGGGAGGGGTAGCCAAAAACATTCAGTACTTC	CASSSGLAGGVAKNIQYF
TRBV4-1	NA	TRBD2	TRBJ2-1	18	TGCGCCAGCAGCCAAGACCCAGTCCGGGAGGGTTCCTACAATGAGCAGTTCTTC	CASSQDPVREGSYNEQFF
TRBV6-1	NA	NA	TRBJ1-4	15	TGTGCCAGCAGTGTAGGCAGGACTGGTGATGAAAAACTGTTTTTT	CASSVGRTGDEKLFF
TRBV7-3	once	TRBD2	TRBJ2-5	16	TGTGCCAGCAGCCAGACCGGACTAGCGGGAAAAGAGACCCAGTACTTC	CASSQTGLAGKETQYF
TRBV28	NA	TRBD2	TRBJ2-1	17	TGTGCCAGCAGTTTAATCGCTAGCGGGATTGGTTACAATGAGCAGTTCTTC	CASSLIASGIGYNEQFF
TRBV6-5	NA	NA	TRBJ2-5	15	TGTGCCAGCAGAATCAGGGGGGGAACAGAAGAGACCCAGTACTTC	CASRIRGGTEETQYF
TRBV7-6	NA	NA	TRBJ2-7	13	TGTGCCAGCAGCTTCCAAAACAGGGCCGAGCAGTACTTC	CASSFQNRAEQYF
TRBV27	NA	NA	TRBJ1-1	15	TGTGCCAGCAGTCCCCGGCGGGCCATTTACACTGAAGCTTTCTTT	CASSPRRAIYTEAFF
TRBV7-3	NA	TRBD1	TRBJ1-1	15	TGTGCCAGCAGCTTTACAGGGGGCGGGAGCACTGAAGCTTTCTTT	CASSFTGGGSTEAFF